What follows are 8 T cell receptor beta chains derived from one specimen sequenced in a study of blood T cell repertoires in COVID-19. Data came from immunoSEQ multiplex PCR; TCRdb stores just in-frame clones and leaves some out. The sample lists 120,000 to 150,000 clones; around 82% were seen once. The specimen was peripheral blood. These receptors all stem from a man between 60 and 75 years old with active or convalescent COVID-19.

This chain connects TRBV19 to TRBJ2-1; 8 nucleotides agree with TRBD2. The ends lost 8 bases at V and 8 bases at J; junction bases unmatched: 17. This CDR3 is built from 16 residues. Germline assignment: CDR1 LNHDA and CDR2 SQIVND (reference sequence). CDR3 DNA sequence: TGTGCCAGTCGCACCCTAACTAGCGGAACTTGGGATGAGCAGTTCTTC. It encodes CASRTLTSGTWDEQFF.

V is TRBV30 and J is TRBJ1-2; 7 positions agree with TRBD1. This CDR3 region has 13 residues. J lost 2 bases, V lost 3 bases, and 3 bases had no gene match. Germline V CDR1 and CDR2: GTSNPN, SVGIG (reference sequence). DNA of the CDR3: TGTGCCTGGAGAGCAGGGGGAAACTATGGCTACACCTTC. Translation gives CAWRAGGNYGYTF.

The V call is TRBV7-2, the J call TRBJ2-3, with D possibly matching TRBD2 (5 bases). The CDR3 has 13 amino acids. Trimming took 3 bases from V and 6 from J, leaving 10 bases between them. Germline CDR1 reads SGHTA; CDR2 reads FQGNSA. CDR3 loop: CASSFIVADTQYF. CDR3 DNA sequence: TGTGCCAGCAGCTTTATCGTAGCGGATACGCAGTATTTT.

This sequence joins TRBV7-8 and TRBJ1-1, with a tentative D call TRBD1 (6 bases). V was cut by 1 base and J by 4 bases, with 7 bases left in between. This CDR3 comprises 13 residues. The germline CDR1 and CDR2 sequences are SGHVS and FQNEAQ. CDR3 sequence (DNA): TGTGCCAGCAGCTTAGACAGGGTCACTGAAGCTTTCTTT. It yields the protein CASSLDRVTEAFF.

This clone was counted once. This chain connects TRBV9 to TRBJ2-7; D gene uncertain. Per the germline V gene, CDR1 is SGDLS and CDR2 is YYNGEE. The V and J ends lost 0 bases and 0 bases respectively, with 10 bases between them. The CDR3 consists of 15 residues. CDR3 residues: CASSVAGDSSYEQYF. In DNA form, the CDR3 reads TGTGCCAGCAGCGTAGCAGGTGATAGCTCCTACGAGCAGTACTTC.

V gene TRBV2 combines with J gene TRBJ2-1; D gene uncertain. The germline V and J ends were trimmed by 5 bases and 8 bases, with 10 bases remaining between them. The CDR3 length is 12 residues. CDR1 and CDR2 (germline): SNHLY, FYNNEI. The CDR3 reads CASSPMADEQFF. The CDR3 coding sequence is TGTGCCAGCAGTCCCATGGCGGATGAGCAGTTCTTC.

In this sample, this clone turned up once. The rearrangement links TRBV27 to TRBJ2-5; 8 bases fit TRBD1. Per the germline V gene, CDR1 is MNHEY and CDR2 is SMNVEV (reference sequence). The CDR3 spans 16 residues. V gave up 5 bases and J gave up 1 base; unmatched junction bases: 9. The DNA for the CDR3 is TGTGCCAGCAGTCGCGGACAGGGTACTCTCCAAGAGACCCAGTACTTC. Protein sequence: CASSRGQGTLQETQYF.

As to this clone: This sample also contains other DNA sequences that code for the same CDR3. The chain is built from TRBV18 and TRBJ1-1, with a weak D call TRBD1 (5 bases). V was shortened by 6 bases and J by 1 base, with 9 bases between the two germline ends. The CDR3 length is 13 residues. CDR1 and CDR2 from the germline V gene are KGHSH and LQKENI. This CDR3 is CASSLDRNTEAFF. The CDR3 DNA reads as TGTGCCAGCTCCCTAGACAGGAACACTGAAGCTTTCTTT.